The TCR beta chain described here comes from a study of cytomegalovirus exposure and HLA in healthy donors. V was pared by 1 base and J by 2 bases, with 11 bases between. In germline, CDR1 is KGHSH, CDR2 LQKENI. The CDR3 runs to 15 residues. With regard to this clone: Its specificity is unknown.

Overall study results and limits: TCR beta chains numbering approximately 150 were designated cytomegalovirus-associated.

Produced via immunoSEQ multiplex PCR; TCRdb's table is partial and in-frame only. The table lists more than 20,000 clones, 95% to 97% of them singletons. The sequence came from a man between 25 and 39 years old in good health and CMV-seropositive. The chain recombines TRBV18 with TRBJ2-5; perhaps TRBD2 as D (5 bases). Sequenced input: PBMCs. In DNA form, the CDR3 reads TGTGCCAGCTCACCACGGACTGGCTGGCAAGAGACCCAGTACTTC. This sequence encodes CASSPRTGWQETQYF.